The 23 T cell receptor beta chains below were found in one sample sequenced in a study of T cell responses to AZD1222 COVID-19 vaccine. Here immunoSEQ multiplex PCR was the method, and the copy in TCRdb shows in-frame clones only, minus some. The sample consists of some 160,000 clones, about nine tenths of them appearing once. Source: peripheral blood, taken on day 0 of AZD1222 vaccination. These receptors were obtained from an adult in good health.

V usage is TRBV24-1 and J usage is TRBJ1-5; D remains unclear. The V and J ends lost 4 bases and 4 bases respectively, with 4 bases between them. The CDR3 extends over 12 amino acids. The germline V gene encodes CDR1 KGHDR and CDR2 SFDVKD. The CDR3: CATSDPNQPQHF. In DNA, the CDR3 is TGTGCCACCAGTGACCCAAATCAGCCCCAGCATTTT.

CDR3 DNA: TGTGCCAGCAGCTTACTAGCGGGAGGGATCGGGGAGCTGTTTTTT. It yields the protein CASSLLAGGIGELFF. The rearrangement links TRBV7-3 to TRBJ2-2; 12 bases are shared with TRBD2. Germline values: CDR1 SGHTA, CDR2 FQGTGA. The CDR3 length is 15 residues. With V trimmed by 2 bases and J by 7 bases, 2 bases remained unmatched.

This chain links TRBV7-9 with TRBJ1-1; D is undetermined. The germline CDR1 and CDR2 sequences are SEHNR and FQNEAQ (reference sequence). The CDR3 is made up of 12 amino acids. V was shortened by 6 bases and J by 8 bases, with 13 bases between the two germline ends. The CDR3 coding sequence is TGTGCCAGCAGTCTAGCCGGTTCCGAAGCTTTCTTT. This codes for CASSLAGSEAFF.

The V gene is TRBV28, the J gene TRBJ1-2, with TRBD1 matching 7 bases. The CDR3 is 14 amino acids. Trimming took 5 bases from V and 5 from J; bases not matched to a gene: 8. CDR1 MDHEN and CDR2 SYDVKM come from the germline V gene. This CDR3 reads CASSPETGRYGYTF. The CDR3 DNA follows: TGTGCCAGCAGTCCAGAGACAGGGCGGTATGGCTACACCTTC.

V gene TRBV28 combines with J gene TRBJ1-5; no firm D call. This CDR3 contains 12 residues. Trimming took off 5 bases at V and 3 bases at J, with 5 bases between the two ends. Per germline, CDR1 MDHEN and CDR2 SYDVKM. CDR3 nucleotides: TGTGCCAGCAGTCTCTTCAATCAGCCCCAGCATTTT. Translated: CASSLFNQPQHF.

The V call is TRBV21-1, the J call TRBJ1-1. TRBV21-1 constitutes a pseudogene. The length of the CDR3 is 19 residues. CDR3: CASSNPHHGYPDLNTEAFF. DNA of the CDR3: TGTGCCAGCAGCAACCCCCATCATGGCTATCCAGATTTGAACACTGAAGCTTTCTTT.

Only one count was recorded for this clone. The chain uses TRBV5-1 and TRBJ1-5, with D perhaps matching TRBD1 (5 bases). Germline V gives CDR1 SGHRS, CDR2 YFSETQ. The CDR3 has 13 amino acids. V was trimmed by 4 bases and J by 3 bases, leaving 8 bases between them. The CDR3 DNA reads as TGCGCCAGCAGCAGGGGTGACAATCAGCCCCAGCATTTT. Its translation: CASSRGDNQPQHF.

CDR3 residues: CASSFGTNLYSNQPQHF. Here the CDR3 DNA reads TGTGCCAGCAGTTTCGGCACCAACCTTTATAGCAATCAGCCCCAGCATTTT. The chain carries TRBV28 and TRBJ1-5; D is undetermined. The germline V gene has CDR1 MDHEN and CDR2 SYDVKM. CDR3 length equals 17 residues. V was pared by 3 bases and J by 0 bases, with 15 bases between.

Concerning this clone itself: Different DNA sequences within this sample yield the same CDR3. The V and J genes are TRBV6-2 or TRBV6-3 and TRBJ2-1; 7 nucleotides align to TRBD2. V lost 0 bases and J lost 3; bases outside the gene matches: 8. Looked up from germline, CDR1 is MNHEY and CDR2 is SVGEGT. The CDR3 length is 17 residues. CDR3 sequence: CASSYSPPSGLYNEQFF. DNA of the CDR3: TGTGCCAGCAGTTACTCACCCCCTAGCGGACTCTACAATGAGCAGTTCTTC.

There are a few counts of this clone. The chain combines TRBV6-2 or TRBV6-3 with TRBJ2-5; perhaps TRBD2 as D (5 bases). The germline CDR1 and CDR2 sequences are MNHEY and SVGEGT. V was cut by 2 bases and J by 7 bases, with 17 bases left in between. The CDR3 is 15 residues long. The CDR3: CASSYLAIGVLTQYF. In DNA form, the CDR3 reads TGTGCCAGCAGTTACCTAGCTATTGGGGTTTTGACCCAGTACTTC.

This chain connects TRBV4-3 to TRBJ1-1; a weak D match, TRBD1 (5 bases). V was cut by 0 bases and J by 4 bases, with 9 bases left in between. Germline V gene data show CDR1 as LGHNA and CDR2 as YSLEER. The CDR3 has 14 residues. CDR3 in amino acids: CASSQDRAFTEAFF. CDR3 DNA sequence: TGCGCCAGCAGCCAAGACAGGGCGTTCACTGAAGCTTTCTTT.

This chain connects TRBV7-9 to TRBJ1-1, with a weak D call TRBD1 (6 bases). Germline CDR1 is SEHNR and CDR2 is FQNEAQ (reference sequence). Trimming took off 4 bases at V and 2 bases at J, with 14 bases between the two ends. This CDR3 region has 15 residues. The CDR3 sequence: CASSYQGRRNTEAFF. DNA for the CDR3: TGTGCCAGCAGCTACCAGGGGCGCCGCAACACTGAAGCTTTCTTT.

V and J are TRBV6-6 and TRBJ2-1; possibly TRBD1 for D (5 bases). The germline V gene encodes CDR1 MNHNY and CDR2 SVGAGI (reference sequence). This CDR3 comprises 16 residues. Trimming took 5 bases from V and 9 from J, leaving 23 bases between them. CDR3 sequence (DNA): TGTGCCAGCAGTCTCTCCGAATCTTGGCAGGGCACTGAGCAGTTCTTC. Amino acids: CASSLSESWQGTEQFF.

This chain connects TRBV5-1 to TRBJ1-4; tentatively, D is TRBD1 (6 bases). Trimming took off 4 bases at V and 7 bases at J, with 17 bases between the two ends. This CDR3 is built from 15 residues. The germline CDR1 and CDR2 sequences are SGHRS and YFSETQ. As DNA, the CDR3 is TGCGCCAGCAGCACAGTGGGGGGCGCGGGTGAAAAACTGTTTTTT. Its translation is CASSTVGGAGEKLFF.

Concerning this clone: This CDR3 is also generated by other DNA sequences in the sample. The V and J genes are TRBV6-5 and TRBJ1-1; possibly TRBD1 for D (5 bases). Germline V gene data show CDR1 as MNHEY and CDR2 as SVGAGI. This CDR3 contains 13 residues. V lost 6 bases to trimming and J lost 1 base, with 9 bases between them. The CDR3 reads CASRPDRNTEAFF. The CDR3 coding sequence is TGTGCCAGCAGACCTGACAGGAACACTGAAGCTTTCTTT.

This clone has a handful of counts. Written as DNA, the CDR3 is TGTGCCAGCAGTTTCGGGTATTTTAGAGAGTACTATGGCTACACCTTC. This encodes CASSFGYFREYYGYTF. The V and J genes are TRBV27 and TRBJ1-2; D is unresolved. The CDR3 spans 16 residues. Between the trimmed V and J ends, which lost 3 bases and 3 bases, there was a span of 17 bases. Germline V gene sequence: CDR1 MNHEY, CDR2 SMNVEV (reference sequence).

The gene calls are TRBV7-2 and TRBJ2-5; no firm D call. Germline loops: CDR1 SGHTA, CDR2 FQGNSA. V was trimmed by 2 bases and J by 3 bases, leaving 7 bases between them. CDR3 length: 13 residues. DNA for the CDR3: TGTGCCAGCAGCTTATCGAAGGAAGAGACCCAGTACTTC. Translating gives CASSLSKEETQYF.

This CDR3 is CAISEWQGANEKLFF. The CDR3 nucleotides read TGTGCCATCAGTGAGTGGCAGGGGGCTAATGAAAAACTGTTTTTT. The rearrangement joins TRBV10-3 to TRBJ1-4; 7 nucleotides line up with TRBD1. This CDR3 contains 15 residues. V was clipped by 1 base and J by 3 bases; unmatched bases: 2. The germline gives CDR1 ENHRY, CDR2 SYGVKD.

The chain links TRBV11-2 to TRBJ2-1; tentative D call: TRBD2 (5 bases). Deletions cut 1 base from V and 0 bases from J, with 13 bases between. Germline values: CDR1 SGHAT, CDR2 FQNNGV. The CDR3 totals 17 residues. This CDR3 is CASSLGSRTFSYNEQFF. In nucleotides, the CDR3 is TGTGCCAGCAGCTTAGGGTCAAGGACTTTCTCCTACAATGAGCAGTTCTTC.

This chain uses TRBV7-6 with TRBJ1-4; D might be TRBD1 (6 bases). Looked up from germline, CDR1 is SGHVS and CDR2 is FNYEAQ. Trimming removed 5 bases from V and 0 bases from J, with 10 bases in between. The CDR3 contains 15 residues. DNA of the CDR3: TGTGCCAGCAGCAAACAGGGCTCAACTAATGAAAAACTGTTTTTT. Amino acid sequence: CASSKQGSTNEKLFF.

This chain's CDR3 is CATRESGELFF. For the CDR3, the DNA is TGTGCCACCAGGGAATCCGGGGAGCTGTTTTTT. This sequence joins TRBV15 and TRBJ2-2; no definite D call. Germline values: CDR1 LNHNV, CDR2 YYDKDF (reference sequence). V was shortened by 6 bases and J by 6 bases, with 5 bases between the two germline ends. This CDR3 region has 11 residues. Full variable domain (rest looked up from reference TRBV15 and TRBJ2-2): DAMVIQNPRYQVTQFGKPVTLSCSQTLNHNVMYWYQQKSSQAPKLLFHYYDKDFNNEADTPDNFQSRRPNTSFCFLDIRSPGLGDTAMYLCATRESGELFFGEGSRLTVL.

The chain is built from TRBV19 and TRBJ1-5; the D gene is possibly TRBD1 (6 bases). The germline V and J ends were trimmed by 10 bases and 7 bases, with 20 bases remaining between them. CDR1 LNHDA and CDR2 SQIVND come from the germline V gene (reference sequence). The CDR3 is 14 residues long. The CDR3 nucleotides are TGTGCCACCCGTGGACAGTCATCGGGCCAGCCCCAGCATTTT. This encodes CATRGQSSGQPQHF.

The chain carries TRBV6-5 and TRBJ1-2; D might be TRBD1 (6 bases). This CDR3 is 14 amino acids long. V dropped 2 bases and J dropped 7 bases, with 14 bases sitting between them. CDR1 is MNHEY and CDR2 is SVGAGI in the germline V gene. The CDR3 sequence is CASSYPGQPGGYTF. The CDR3 nucleotides are TGTGCCAGCAGTTACCCCGGACAGCCTGGTGGCTACACCTTC.